This T cell receptor (beta chain) originates from a study of blood T cell repertoires in COVID-19. The wider study: COVID-19 samples, acute and convalescent, were from the United States, Italy and Spain. The cDNA or gDNA used as material had been derived from T cells, B-cell-depleted T cells, or PBMCs.

The CDR3 is 16 amino acids. The V gene end was trimmed by 5 bases and the J gene end by 6 bases; junction bases not matched to a gene: 11. Germline V gives CDR1 MDHEN, CDR2 SYDVKM. Each participant's cohort was designated according to participant-reported clinical history. Original data processing: Reference gene primers were amplified, and this amplification served to estimate nucleated cell counts. Clones were sequenced by immunoSEQ multiplex PCR, and TCRdb holds only the in-frame ones, with some missing. V, J and clone size reflect that table, while D and trimming were determined from the DNA. Among around 200,000 clones, approximately 90% were seen once, and the ten largest hold approximately 10%.

This clonotype originated in a man in his late teens or twenties with acute COVID-19. Material: PBMCs or T cells enriched from blood (not recorded which). This chain uses TRBV28 with TRBJ1-5, with 9 bases that match TRBD1. As DNA, the CDR3 is TGTGCCAGCAGTGGATCAACAGGGGGCGCGGGTCAGCCCCAGCATTTT. It specifies CASSGSTGGAGQPQHF.